The clone carrying this T cell receptor (beta chain) was seen ten or more times. These data come from a study of T cells in Graves' hyperthyroidism and ophthalmopathy. The ends were cut back, 6 bases at V and 3 bases at J, with 14 bases in the middle. This CDR3 is built from 14 residues. The germline V gene encodes CDR1 LNHNV and CDR2 YYDKDF (reference sequence). Amplification yielded TCR beta CDR3 regions, with RNA transcripts as the source. First-round RT-PCR of the TCR CDR3 relied on the HTBI primer set. TCRdb re-called the multiplex PCR reads with MiXCR, one entry per CDR3 protein. The sample includes roughly 520,000 distinct CDR3 sequences, roughly 25% of them seen just once.

This TCR was sampled from a woman in her twenties or thirties with Graves' ophthalmopathy. The sample was blood. The chain employs TRBV15 and TRBJ1-1; D is perhaps TRBD1 (5 bases). The CDR3 region has the DNA TGTGCCACCAGTCTCGACCGGGGGGACACTGAAGCTTTCTTT. It is translated as CATSLDRGDTEAFF. Based on the CDR3 plus reference TRBV15 and TRBJ1-1, the full variable domain is DAMVIQNPRYQVTQFGKPVTLSCSQTLNHNVMYWYQQKSSQAPKLLFHYYDKDFNNEADTPDNFQSRRPNTSFCFLDIRSPGLGDTAMYLCATSLDRGDTEAFFGQGTRLTVV.